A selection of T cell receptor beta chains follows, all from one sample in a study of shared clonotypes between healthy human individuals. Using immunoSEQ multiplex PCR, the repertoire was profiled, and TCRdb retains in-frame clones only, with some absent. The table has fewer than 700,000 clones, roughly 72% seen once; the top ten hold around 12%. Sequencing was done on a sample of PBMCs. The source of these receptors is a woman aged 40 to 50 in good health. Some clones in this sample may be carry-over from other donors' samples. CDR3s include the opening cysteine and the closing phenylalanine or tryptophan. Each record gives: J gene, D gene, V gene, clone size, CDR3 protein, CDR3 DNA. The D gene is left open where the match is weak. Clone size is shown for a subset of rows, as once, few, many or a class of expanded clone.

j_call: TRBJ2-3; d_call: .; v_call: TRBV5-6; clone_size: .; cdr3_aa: CASSLEDTQYF; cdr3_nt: TGTGCCAGCAGCTTGGAAGATACGCAGTATTTT
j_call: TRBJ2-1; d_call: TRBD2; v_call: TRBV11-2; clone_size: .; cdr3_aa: CASSSVAGGSTGEQFF; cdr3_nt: TGTGCCAGCAGCTCGGTAGCGGGAGGTTCAACGGGTGAGCAGTTCTTC
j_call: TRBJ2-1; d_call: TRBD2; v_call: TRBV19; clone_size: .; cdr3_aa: CASKGLAGVGEQFF; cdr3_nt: TGTGCCAGTAAGGGACTAGCGGGAGTCGGTGAGCAGTTCTTC
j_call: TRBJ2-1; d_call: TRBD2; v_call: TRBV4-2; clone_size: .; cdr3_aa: CASSPASGTRAGEQFF; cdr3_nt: TGTGCCAGCAGCCCTGCTTCCGGGACTAGAGCTGGTGAGCAGTTCTTC
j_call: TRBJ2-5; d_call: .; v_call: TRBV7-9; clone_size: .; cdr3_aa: CASSLQGFRQETQYF; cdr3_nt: TGTGCCAGCAGCCTACAGGGTTTCCGCCAAGAGACCCAGTACTTC
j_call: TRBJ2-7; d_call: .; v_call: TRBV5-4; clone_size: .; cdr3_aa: CASSFGGYQTYEQYF; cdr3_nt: TGTGCCAGCAGCTTCGGGGGTTACCAGACCTACGAGCAGTACTTC
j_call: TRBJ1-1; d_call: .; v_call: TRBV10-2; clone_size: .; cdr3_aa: CASSEGKNTEAFF; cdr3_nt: TGCGCCAGCAGCGAGGGAAAAAACACTGAAGCTTTCTTT
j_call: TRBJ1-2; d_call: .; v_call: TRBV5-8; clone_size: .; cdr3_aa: CASSLGRRANYGYTF; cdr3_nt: TGTGCCAGCAGCTTAGGACGTCGAGCAAACTATGGCTACACCTTC
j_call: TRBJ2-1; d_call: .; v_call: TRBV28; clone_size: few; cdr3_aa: CASTAGSYNEQFF; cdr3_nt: TGTGCCAGCACTGCGGGCTCCTACAATGAGCAGTTCTTC
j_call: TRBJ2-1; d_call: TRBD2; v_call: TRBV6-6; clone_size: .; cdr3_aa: CASSQLAGGTNEQFF; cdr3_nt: TGTGCCAGCAGTCAACTAGCGGGAGGGACCAATGAGCAGTTCTTC
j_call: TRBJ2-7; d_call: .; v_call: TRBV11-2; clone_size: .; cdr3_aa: CASSSLGGGPYEQYF; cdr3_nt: TGTGCCAGCAGCTCCCTTGGTGGGGGCCCCTACGAGCAGTACTTC
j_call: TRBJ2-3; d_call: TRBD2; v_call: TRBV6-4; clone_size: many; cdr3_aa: CASSDNSGSGPDTQYF; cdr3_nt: TGTGCCAGCAGTGATAATAGCGGGAGTGGTCCAGATACGCAGTATTTT
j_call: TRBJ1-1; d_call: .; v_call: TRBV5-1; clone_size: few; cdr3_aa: CASSLAAGRMNTEAFF; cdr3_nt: TGCGCCAGCAGCTTGGCCGCAGGACGGATGAACACTGAAGCTTTCTTT
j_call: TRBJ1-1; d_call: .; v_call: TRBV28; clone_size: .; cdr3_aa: CASSFLGGRTEAFF; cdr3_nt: TGTGCCAGCAGTTTTTTAGGGGGACGGACTGAAGCTTTCTTT
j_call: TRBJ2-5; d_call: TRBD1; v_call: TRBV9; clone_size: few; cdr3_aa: CASSHGQGSETQYF; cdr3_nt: TGTGCCAGCAGCCATGGACAGGGTTCAGAGACCCAGTACTTC
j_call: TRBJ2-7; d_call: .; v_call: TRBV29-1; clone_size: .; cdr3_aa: CSGMSPGLYEQYF; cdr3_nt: TGCAGCGGCATGTCGCCAGGCCTCTACGAGCAGTACTTC
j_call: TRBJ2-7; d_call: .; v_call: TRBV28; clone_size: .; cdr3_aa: CASRPEGLYEQYF; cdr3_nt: TGTGCCAGCAGACCTGAGGGGTTATACGAGCAGTACTTC
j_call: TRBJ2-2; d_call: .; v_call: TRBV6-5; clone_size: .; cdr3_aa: CAIREDTGELFF; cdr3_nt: TGTGCCATCAGGGAAGACACCGGGGAGCTGTTTTTT
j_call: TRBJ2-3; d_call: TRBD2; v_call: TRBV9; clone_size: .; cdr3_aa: CASSVGRTSVTDTQYF; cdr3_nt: TGTGCCAGCAGCGTGGGAAGGACTAGCGTCACAGATACGCAGTATTTT
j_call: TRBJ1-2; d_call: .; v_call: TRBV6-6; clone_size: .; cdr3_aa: CASRRSAGTPSGLTF; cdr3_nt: TGTGCCAGCAGGCGATCCGCCGGGACACCAAGTGGGTTGACCTTC
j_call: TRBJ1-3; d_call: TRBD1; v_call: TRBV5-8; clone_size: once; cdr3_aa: CASSPPRDRVGGNTIYF; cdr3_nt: TGTGCCAGCAGCCCACCCCGGGACAGGGTGGGTGGAAACACCATATATTTT
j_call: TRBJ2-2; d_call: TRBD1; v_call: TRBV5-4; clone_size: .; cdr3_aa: CASSSRDRDTGELFF; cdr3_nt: TGTGCCAGCAGCTCCCGGGACAGGGATACCGGGGAGCTGTTTTTT
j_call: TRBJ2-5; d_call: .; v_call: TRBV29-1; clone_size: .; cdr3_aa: CSVSGGGRPDGEQYF; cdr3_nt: TGCAGCGTTTCTGGGGGTGGGAGGCCCGATGGAGAGCAGTACTTC
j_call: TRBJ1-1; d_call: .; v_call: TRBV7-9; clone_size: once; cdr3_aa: CASSLGGAANTEAFF; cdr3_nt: TGTGCCAGCAGCTTAGGGGGGGCAGCGAACACTGAAGCTTTCTTT
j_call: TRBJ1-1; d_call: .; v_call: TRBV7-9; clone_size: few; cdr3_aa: CASSPPGGNEAFF; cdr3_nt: TGTGCCAGCAGCCCGCCCGGGGGTAACGAAGCTTTCTTT
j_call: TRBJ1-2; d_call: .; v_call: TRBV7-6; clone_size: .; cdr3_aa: CASSLGSGYGYGYTF; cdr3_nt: TGTGCCAGCAGCTTAGGTTCAGGGTACGGCTATGGCTACACCTTC
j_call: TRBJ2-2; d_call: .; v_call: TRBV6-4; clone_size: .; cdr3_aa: CASSDKEDTGELFF; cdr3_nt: TGTGCCAGCAGTGATAAGGAAGACACCGGGGAGCTGTTTTTT
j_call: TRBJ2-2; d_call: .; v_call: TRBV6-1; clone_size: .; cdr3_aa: CASSEARTGELFF; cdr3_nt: TGTGCCAGCAGTGAAGCGCGCACCGGGGAGCTGTTTTTT
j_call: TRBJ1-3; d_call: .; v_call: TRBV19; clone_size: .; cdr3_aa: CASSQRDIRFSGNTIYF; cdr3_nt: TGTGCCAGTAGTCAACGGGACATACGCTTCTCTGGAAACACCATATATTTT
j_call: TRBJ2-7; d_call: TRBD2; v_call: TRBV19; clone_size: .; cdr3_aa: CASSRRSSGSGYEQYF; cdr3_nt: TGTGCCAGTAGTAGAAGGTCTAGCGGGAGTGGCTACGAGCAGTACTTC
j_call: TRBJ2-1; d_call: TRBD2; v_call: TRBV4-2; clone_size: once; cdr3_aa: CASSQDSTSDEQFF; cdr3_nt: TGTGCCAGCAGCCAGGACTCCACTAGCGATGAGCAGTTCTTC
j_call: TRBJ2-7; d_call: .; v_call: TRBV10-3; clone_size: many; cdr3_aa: CAISAQGGEQYF; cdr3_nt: TGTGCCATCAGTGCCCAGGGCGGGGAGCAGTACTTC
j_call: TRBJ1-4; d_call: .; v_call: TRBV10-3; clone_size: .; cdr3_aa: CAINNGGNEKLFF; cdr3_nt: TGTGCCATCAACAACGGGGGTAATGAAAAACTGTTTTTT
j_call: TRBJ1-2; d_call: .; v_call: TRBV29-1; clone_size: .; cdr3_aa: CSVEDNYGYTF; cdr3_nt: TGCAGCGTTGAGGACAACTATGGCTACACCTTC
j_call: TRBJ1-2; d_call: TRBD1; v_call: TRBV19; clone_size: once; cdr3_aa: CASSGQGASYGYTF; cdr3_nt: TGTGCCAGTAGCGGGCAGGGGGCAAGCTATGGCTACACCTTC
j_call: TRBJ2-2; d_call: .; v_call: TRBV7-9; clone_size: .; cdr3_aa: CASSFRLEERLFF; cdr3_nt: TGTGCCAGCAGCTTCCGACTAGAGGAACGGCTGTTTTTT
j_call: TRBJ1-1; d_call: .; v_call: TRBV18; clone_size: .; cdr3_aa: CASSPSSPGVSTEAFF; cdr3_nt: TGTGCCAGCTCACCTTCGTCTCCGGGGGTGAGCACTGAAGCTTTCTTT
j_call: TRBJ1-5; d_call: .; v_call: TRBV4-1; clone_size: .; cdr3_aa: CASSQEFGVPNQPQHF; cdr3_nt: TGCGCCAGCAGCCAAGAGTTTGGGGTTCCCAATCAGCCCCAGCATTTT
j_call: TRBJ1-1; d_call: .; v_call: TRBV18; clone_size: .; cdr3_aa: CASSPPTDTEAFF; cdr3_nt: TGTGCCAGCTCACCACCAACAGACACTGAAGCTTTCTTT
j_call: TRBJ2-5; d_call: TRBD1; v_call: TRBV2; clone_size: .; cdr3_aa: CATGGFETQYF; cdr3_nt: TGTGCCACAGGGGGCTTTGAGACCCAGTACTTC
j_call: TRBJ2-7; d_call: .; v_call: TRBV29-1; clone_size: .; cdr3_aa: CSGREGDEQYF; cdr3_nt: TGCAGCGGACGAGAGGGGGACGAGCAGTACTTC
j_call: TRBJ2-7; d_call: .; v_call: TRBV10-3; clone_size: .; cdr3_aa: CAISRGGDEQYF; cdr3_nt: TGTGCCATCAGCCGGGGTGGCGACGAGCAGTACTTC
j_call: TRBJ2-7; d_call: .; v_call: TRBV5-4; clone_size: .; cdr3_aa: CASSLGHSGYEQYF; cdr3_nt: TGTGCCAGCAGCTTGGGCCACTCGGGCTACGAGCAGTACTTC
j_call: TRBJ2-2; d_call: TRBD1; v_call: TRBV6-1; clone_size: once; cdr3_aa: CASRETGSGELFF; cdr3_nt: TGTGCCAGCAGGGAGACAGGGTCCGGGGAGCTGTTTTTT
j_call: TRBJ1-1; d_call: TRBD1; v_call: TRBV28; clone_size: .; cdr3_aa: CASSSLQGAFYTEAFF; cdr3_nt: TGTGCCAGCAGTTCGCTACAGGGGGCGTTTTACACTGAAGCTTTCTTT
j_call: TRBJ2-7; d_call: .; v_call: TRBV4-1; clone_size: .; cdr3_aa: CASSPVMDYEQYF; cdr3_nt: TGCGCCAGCAGCCCAGTCATGGACTACGAGCAGTACTTC
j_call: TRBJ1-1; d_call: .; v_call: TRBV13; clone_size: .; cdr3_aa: CASSLRGLNTEAFF; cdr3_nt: TGTGCCAGCAGCCTTAGGGGTTTAAACACTGAAGCTTTCTTT
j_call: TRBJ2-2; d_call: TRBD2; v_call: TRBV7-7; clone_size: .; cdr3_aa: CASTPPRQGGLLSGELFF; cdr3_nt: TGTGCTAGCACCCCCCCCAGGCAGGGAGGGTTATTGAGCGGGGAGCTGTTTTTT
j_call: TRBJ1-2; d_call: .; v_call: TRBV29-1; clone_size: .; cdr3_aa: CSVEKQTSYDYTF; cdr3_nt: TGCAGCGTTGAAAAACAGACAAGCTATGACTACACCTTC
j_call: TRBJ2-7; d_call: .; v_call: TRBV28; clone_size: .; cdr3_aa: CASSFLTGSSYEQYF; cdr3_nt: TGTGCCAGCAGTTTTCTTACAGGGTCATCCTACGAGCAGTACTTC
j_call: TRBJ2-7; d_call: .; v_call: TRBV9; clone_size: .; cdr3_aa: CASSVGHNTYEQYF; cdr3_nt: TGTGCCAGCAGCGTCGGACATAACACCTACGAGCAGTACTTC
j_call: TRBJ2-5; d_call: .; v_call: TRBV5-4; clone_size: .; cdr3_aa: CASSPDRRETQYF; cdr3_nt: TGTGCCAGCAGCCCCGACAGGAGAGAGACCCAGTACTTC
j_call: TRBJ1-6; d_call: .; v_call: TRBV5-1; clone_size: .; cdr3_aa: CASSGDRNNSPLHF; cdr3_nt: TGCGCCAGCAGCGGAGACAGGAACAATTCACCCCTCCACTTT
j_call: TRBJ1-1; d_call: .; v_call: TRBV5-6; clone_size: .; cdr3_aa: CASSLGGRATEAFF; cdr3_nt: TGTGCCAGCAGCTTGGGGGGCAGAGCCACTGAAGCTTTCTTT